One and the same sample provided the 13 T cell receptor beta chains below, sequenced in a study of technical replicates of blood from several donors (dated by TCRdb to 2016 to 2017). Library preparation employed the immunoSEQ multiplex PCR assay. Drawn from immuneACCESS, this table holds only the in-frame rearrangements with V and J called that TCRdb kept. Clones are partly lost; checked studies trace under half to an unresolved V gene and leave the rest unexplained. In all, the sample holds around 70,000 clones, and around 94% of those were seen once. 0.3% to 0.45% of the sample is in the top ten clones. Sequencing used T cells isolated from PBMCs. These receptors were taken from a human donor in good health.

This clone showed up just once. CDR3: CASSLARTSGPLQETQYF. The CDR3 bases are TGTGCCAGCAGCTTAGCGCGGACTAGCGGGCCACTCCAAGAGACCCAGTACTTC. The V gene is TRBV7-9, the J gene TRBJ2-5; TRBD2 matches 11 bases. V dropped 0 bases and J dropped 1; count of bases not matched to a gene: 7. This CDR3 has 18 amino acids. The germline CDR1 and CDR2 sequences are SEHNR and FQNEAQ (reference sequence).

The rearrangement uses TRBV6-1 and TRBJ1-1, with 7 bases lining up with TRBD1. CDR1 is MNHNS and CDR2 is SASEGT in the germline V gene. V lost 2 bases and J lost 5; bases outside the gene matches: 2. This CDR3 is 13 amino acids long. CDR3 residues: CASSERGLTEAFF. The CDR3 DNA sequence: TGTGCCAGCAGTGAAAGGGGGCTTACTGAAGCTTTCTTT.

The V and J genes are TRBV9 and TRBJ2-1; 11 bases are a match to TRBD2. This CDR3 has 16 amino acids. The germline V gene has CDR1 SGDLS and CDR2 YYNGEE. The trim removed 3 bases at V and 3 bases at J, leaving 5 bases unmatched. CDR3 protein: CASSAGLAGLYNEQFF. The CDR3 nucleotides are TGTGCCAGCAGCGCTGGACTAGCGGGTCTCTACAATGAGCAGTTCTTC. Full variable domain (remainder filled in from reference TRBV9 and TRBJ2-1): DSGVTQTPKHLITATGQRVTLRCSPRSGDLSVYWYQQSLDQGLQFLIQYYNGEERAKGNILERFSAQQFPDLHSELNLSSLELGDSALYFCASSAGLAGLYNEQFFGPGTRLTVL.

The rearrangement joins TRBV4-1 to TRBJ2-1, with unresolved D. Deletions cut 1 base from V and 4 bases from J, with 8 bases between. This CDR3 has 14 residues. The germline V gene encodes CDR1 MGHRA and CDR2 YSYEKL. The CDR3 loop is CASSQGRDYNEQFF. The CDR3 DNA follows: TGCGCCAGCAGCCAAGGCCGAGATTACAATGAGCAGTTCTTC.

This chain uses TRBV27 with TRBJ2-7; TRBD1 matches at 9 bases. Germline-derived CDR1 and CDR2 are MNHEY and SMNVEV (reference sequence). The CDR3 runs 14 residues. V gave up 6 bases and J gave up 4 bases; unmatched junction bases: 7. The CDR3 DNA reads TGTGCCAGCAGCGCGCCGGGACAGGGATACGAGCAGTACTTC. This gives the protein CASSAPGQGYEQYF.

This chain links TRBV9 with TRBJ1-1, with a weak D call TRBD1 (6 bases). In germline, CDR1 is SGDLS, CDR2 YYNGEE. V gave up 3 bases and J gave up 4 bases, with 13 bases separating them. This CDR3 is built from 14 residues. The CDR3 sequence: CASSAQQGSTEAFF. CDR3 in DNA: TGTGCCAGCAGCGCACAACAGGGAAGCACTGAAGCTTTCTTT.

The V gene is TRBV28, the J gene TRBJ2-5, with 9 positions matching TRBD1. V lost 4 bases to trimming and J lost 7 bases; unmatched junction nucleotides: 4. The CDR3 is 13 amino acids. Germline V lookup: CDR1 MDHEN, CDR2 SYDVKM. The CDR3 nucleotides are TGTGCCAGCAGTTCACAGGGGGCAGGGACCCAGTACTTC. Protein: CASSSQGAGTQYF. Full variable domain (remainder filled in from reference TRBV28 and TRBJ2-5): DVKVTQSSRYLVKRTGEKVFLECVQDMDHENMFWYRQDPGLGLRLIYFSYDVKMKEKGDIPEGYSVSREKKERFSLILESASTNQTSMYLCASSSQGAGTQYFGPGTRLLVL.

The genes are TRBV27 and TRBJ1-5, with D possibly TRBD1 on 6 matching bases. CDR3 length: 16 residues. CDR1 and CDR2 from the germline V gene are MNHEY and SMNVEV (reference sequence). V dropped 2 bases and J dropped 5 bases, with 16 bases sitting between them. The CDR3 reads CASSLRGGPFYQPQHF. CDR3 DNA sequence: TGTGCCAGCAGTTTAAGGGGGGGCCCTTTCTATCAGCCCCAGCATTTT.

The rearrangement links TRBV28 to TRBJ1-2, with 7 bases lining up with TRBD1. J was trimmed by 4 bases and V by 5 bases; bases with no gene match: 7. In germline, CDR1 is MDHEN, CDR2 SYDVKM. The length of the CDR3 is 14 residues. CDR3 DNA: TGTGCCAGCAGTCCCCTCGGGACAGCCTATGGCTACACCTTC. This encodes CASSPLGTAYGYTF.

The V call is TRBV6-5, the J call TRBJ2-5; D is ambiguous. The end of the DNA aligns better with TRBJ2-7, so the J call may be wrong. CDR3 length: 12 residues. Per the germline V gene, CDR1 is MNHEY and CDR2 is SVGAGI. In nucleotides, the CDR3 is TGTGCCAGCAGTTACTCAAGCTACGAGCAGTACTTC. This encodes CASSYSSYEQYF.

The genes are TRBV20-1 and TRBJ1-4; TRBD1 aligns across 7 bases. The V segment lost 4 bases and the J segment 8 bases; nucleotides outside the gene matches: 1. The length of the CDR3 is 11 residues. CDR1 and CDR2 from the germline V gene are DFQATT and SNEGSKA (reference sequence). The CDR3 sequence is CSAMTGEKLFF. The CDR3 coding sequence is TGCAGTGCTATGACAGGGGAAAAACTGTTTTTT.

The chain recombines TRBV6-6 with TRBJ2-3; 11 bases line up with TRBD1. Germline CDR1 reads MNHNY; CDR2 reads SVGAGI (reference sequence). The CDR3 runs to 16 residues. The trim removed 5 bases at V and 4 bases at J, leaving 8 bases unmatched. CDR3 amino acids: CASSQPGTGGSDTQYF. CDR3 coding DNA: TGTGCCAGCAGTCAACCCGGGACAGGGGGGTCAGATACGCAGTATTTT.

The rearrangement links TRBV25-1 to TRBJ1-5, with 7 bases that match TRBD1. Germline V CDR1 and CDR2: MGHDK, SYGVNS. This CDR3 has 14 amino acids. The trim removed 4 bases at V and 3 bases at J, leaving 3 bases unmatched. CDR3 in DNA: TGTGCCAGCAGTGGGACAGGTGCCAATCAGCCCCAGCATTTT. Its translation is CASSGTGANQPQHF.